Listed below are T cell receptor beta chains from one sample, sequenced in a study of blood T cell repertoires in COVID-19. Libraries were prepared by immunoSEQ multiplex PCR; TCRdb keeps only in-frame clonotypes and omits some of them. The sample has approximately 70,000 clones, around 90% seen once; the top ten hold more than 6.5%. Sequencing used peripheral blood. These receptors came from an elderly woman with active COVID-19. Each CDR3 is given with its conserved first and last residue. Part of the rows lack a size; the others show once, few, many or a class for expanded clones.

TRBJ2-5 . TRBV28 CASSSLRAGGLNGAQYF
TRBJ2-2 . TRBV5-6 CASTKGQGANTGELFF
TRBJ2-7 . TRBV11-2 CASSRSYEQYF
TRBJ2-5 . TRBV11-2 CASSTGLAGVGETQYF
TRBJ1-5 . TRBV6-2/TRBV6-3 CASSYGRQPQHF
TRBJ2-3 . TRBV10-3 CAINGQGLTDTQYF
TRBJ2-7 . TRBV7-9 CASSQRSLTYEQYF
TRBJ1-6 . TRBV9 CASSVGLRQASSYNSPLHF
TRBJ2-3 . TRBV7-2 CASRAVLAPTDTQYF
TRBJ1-5 . TRBV27 CASSSRTGTGSQPQHF
TRBJ2-7 . TRBV5-1 CASSWSGTSLSYEQYF
TRBJ1-2 . TRBV7-2 CASSLGTNSAGGGYTF
TRBJ1-2 . TRBV10-3 CAISEWAGGLGYTF
TRBJ1-1 . TRBV7-3 CASSLGGAGTEAFF
TRBJ1-1 few TRBV7-6 CASSFNPRQLQNTEAFF
TRBJ2-7 . TRBV4-1 CASSQDTGAYEQYF
TRBJ2-7 . TRBV7-9 CASTSTANEQYF
TRBJ1-2 . TRBV11-2 CASSLDEGGLANYGYTF
TRBJ2-1 . TRBV5-1 CASSKGLTAINEQFF
TRBJ2-7 . TRBV5-1 CASSLGGGSGYEQYF
TRBJ2-3 once TRBV5-1 CASSLPSKTDTQYF
TRBJ2-1 . TRBV7-2 CASSLHGGANNEQFF
TRBJ2-7 . TRBV5-1 CASSLVLAESYEQYF
TRBJ1-6 . TRBV19 CASSTRDKGFDSPLHF
TRBJ2-7 . TRBV9 CASSIRSAGSEQYF
TRBJ2-7 . TRBV3-1/TRBV3-2 CATRDRGYEQYF
TRBJ2-3 . TRBV7-2 CASSLDGGDTQYF
TRBJ2-4 . TRBV11-2 CASSSGRGNIQYF
TRBJ2-7 once TRBV28 CASTSGTVHEQYF
TRBJ2-2 . TRBV11-2 CASSVDRGRTGELFF